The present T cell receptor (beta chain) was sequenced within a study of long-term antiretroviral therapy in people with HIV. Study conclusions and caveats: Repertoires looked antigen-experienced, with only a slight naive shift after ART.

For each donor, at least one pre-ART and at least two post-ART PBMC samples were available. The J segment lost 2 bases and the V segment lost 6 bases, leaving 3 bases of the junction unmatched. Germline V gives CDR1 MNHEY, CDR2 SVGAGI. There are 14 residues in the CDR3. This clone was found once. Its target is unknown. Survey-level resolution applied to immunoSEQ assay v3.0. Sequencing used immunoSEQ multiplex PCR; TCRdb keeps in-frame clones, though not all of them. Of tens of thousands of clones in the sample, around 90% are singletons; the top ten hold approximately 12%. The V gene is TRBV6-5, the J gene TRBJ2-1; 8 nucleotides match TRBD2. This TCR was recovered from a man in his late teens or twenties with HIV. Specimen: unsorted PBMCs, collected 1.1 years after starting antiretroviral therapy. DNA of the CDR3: TGTGCCAGCAGGGGACTAGTGGCCTACAATGAGCAGTTCTTC. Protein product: CASRGLVAYNEQFF.